This T cell receptor (beta chain) was documented in a study of identical twins. V lost 3 bases and J lost 0, with 11 bases in between. Germline lookup yields CDR1 SGHTA and CDR2 FQGNSA. The length of the CDR3 is 15 residues. TCRdb ran MiXCR on the 5' RACE reads and lists one entry per CDR3 protein. This sample carries some 1,700,000 distinct CDR3 sequences, less than 40% of them seen once, and the ten largest clones take about 0.27%. Sequences were obtained from cord blood. The chain joins TRBV7-2 to TRBJ1-2; perhaps TRBD1 as D (5 bases). This receptor was obtained from a newborn girl in good health. The CDR3 protein is CASSFRGGTNYGYTF. The DNA for the CDR3 is TGTGCCAGCAGCTTCCGGGGGGGTACTAACTATGGCTACACCTTC.